A single sample gave rise to the 28 T cell receptor beta chains below, sequenced in a study of T cell responses to AZD1222 COVID-19 vaccine. TCRdb's copy holds only in-frame clones and misses some; the assay was immunoSEQ multiplex PCR. The table lists roughly 96,000 clones, 90% of them singletons. Sample: peripheral blood, taken on day 0 of AZD1222 vaccination. The receptor set was obtained from an adult in good health.

The chain has TRBV28 and TRBJ1-5; D gene unclear. The ends were cut back, 6 bases at V and 1 base at J, with 4 bases in the middle. CDR3 length: 12 residues. Germline lookup yields CDR1 MDHEN and CDR2 SYDVKM. The CDR3 DNA reads TGTGCCAGCAGGGAGAGCAATCAGCCCCAGCATTTT. Its protein product is CASRESNQPQHF.

J is TRBJ1-5 and V is TRBV27, with D perhaps TRBD1 (6 bases). Per the germline V gene, CDR1 is MNHEY and CDR2 is SMNVEV (reference sequence). Trimming pared 4 bases from V and 5 bases from J, leaving 12 bases between. The length of the CDR3 is 14 residues. CDR3 amino acids: CASSSQGRYQPQHF. CDR3 in DNA: TGTGCCAGCAGTTCCCAGGGGAGGTATCAGCCCCAGCATTTT.

This clone was picked up one time. The CDR3 region is CASSHTMAVEQYF. The CDR3 DNA sequence: TGTGCCAGCAGCCACACAATGGCAGTGGAGCAGTACTTC. The chain links TRBV3-1 (or the pseudogene TRBV3-2) to TRBJ2-7; D gene unclear. V shed 3 bases and J shed 7 bases, with 13 bases lying between them. Germline loops: CDR1 LGHDT, CDR2 YNNKEL (reference sequence). This CDR3 is 13 amino acids long.

CDR3 sequence reads: CASSPPGSLDVYGYTF. In nucleotides, the CDR3 is TGTGCCAGCTCACCACCGGGAAGTCTAGACGTCTATGGCTACACCTTC. V is TRBV18 and J is TRBJ1-2; D not certain. Looked up from germline, CDR1 is KGHSH and CDR2 is LQKENI. The CDR3 covers 16 residues. The germline V and J ends were trimmed by 0 bases and 4 bases, with 15 bases remaining between them. Complete variable domain (other parts from reference TRBV18 and TRBJ1-2): NAGVMQNPRHLVRRRGQEARLRCSPMKGHSHVYWYRQLPEEGLKFMVYLQKENIIDESGMPKERFSAEFPKEGPSILRIQQVVRGDSAAYFCASSPPGSLDVYGYTFGSGTRLTVV.

The chain joins TRBV24-1 to TRBJ2-5; TRBD1 matches at 8 bases. Germline values: CDR1 KGHDR, CDR2 SFDVKD. This CDR3 comprises 15 residues. V trimming: 7 bases; J trimming: 5 bases; junction bases outside the gene matches: 11. The CDR3 region has the DNA TGTGCCACCAGAGGTGGGACAGGAATGACGGAGACCCAGTACTTC. This encodes CATRGGTGMTETQYF.

The chain carries TRBV7-3 and TRBJ1-1; the D gene is possibly TRBD1 (5 bases). V was shortened by 5 bases and J by 4 bases, with 26 bases between the two germline ends. CDR3 length: 18 residues. CDR1 is SGHTA and CDR2 is FQGTGA in the germline V gene. The CDR3 loop is CASSPRGAGGRGSTEAFF. The CDR3 DNA reads as TGTGCCAGCAGCCCCCGCGGGGCAGGAGGGCGTGGATCCACTGAAGCTTTCTTT.

The rearrangement joins TRBV19 to TRBJ2-5; the match to TRBD1 covers 7 bases. The CDR3 has 16 amino acids. The germline V gene has CDR1 LNHDA and CDR2 SQIVND (reference sequence). The trim removed 6 bases at V and 3 bases at J, leaving 13 bases unmatched. CDR3 region: CASSQDDAGTEETQYF. The CDR3 region has the DNA TGTGCCAGTAGCCAAGACGATGCCGGGACAGAAGAGACCCAGTACTTC. The variable domain in full, completed from reference TRBV19 and TRBJ2-5, reads DGGITQSPKYLFRKEGQNVTLSCEQNLNHDAMYWYRQDPGQGLRLIYYSQIVNDFQKGDIAEGYSVSREKKESFPLTVTSAQKNPTAFYLCASSQDDAGTEETQYFGPGTRLLVL.

The chain uses TRBV7-2 and TRBJ2-7; TRBD1 might be the D (6 bases). Germline CDR1 reads SGHTA; CDR2 reads FQGNSA. V dropped 5 bases and J dropped 2 bases, with 13 bases sitting between them. This CDR3 contains 14 residues. CDR3 nucleotides: TGTGCCAGCAGCACACGGACAGCCGCCTACGAGCAGTACTTC. It encodes CASSTRTAAYEQYF.

The chain couples TRBV6-6 to TRBJ2-7; the match to TRBD2 covers 13 bases. Germline CDR1 is MNHNY and CDR2 is SVGAGI (reference sequence). This CDR3 contains 16 residues. V shed 6 bases, J shed 0 bases, and the junction held 5 bases outside the gene matches. As DNA, the CDR3 is TGTGCCAGCAGACCGGGACTAGCGGGAAGCTCCTACGAGCAGTACTTC. Translated, it gives CASRPGLAGSSYEQYF.

This clone was detected only once. V gene TRBV19 combines with J gene TRBJ2-1, with a weak D call TRBD2 (5 bases). The V gene's germline CDR1 is LNHDA and CDR2 SQIVND (reference sequence). The length of the CDR3 is 16 residues. Trimming pared 3 bases from V and 4 bases from J, leaving 16 bases between. This CDR3 is CASSMTIRSQYNEQFF. For the CDR3, the DNA is TGTGCCAGTAGTATGACTATTAGATCTCAGTACAATGAGCAGTTCTTC.

The V and J genes are TRBV9 and TRBJ1-4; 8 positions match TRBD1. V gave up 0 bases and J gave up 8 bases; unmatched junction bases: 9. Looked up from germline, CDR1 is SGDLS and CDR2 is YYNGEE. This CDR3 spans 16 amino acids. CDR3 nucleotide sequence: TGTGCCAGCAGCGTAGCTCCAGGGGGCAGCGGGGAAAAACTGTTTTTT. Translating gives CASSVAPGGSGEKLFF.

V usage is TRBV7-3 and J usage is TRBJ2-5; no clear D gene. Deletions cut 1 base from V and 5 bases from J, with 8 bases between. The CDR3 extends over 13 amino acids. Germline V gives CDR1 SGHTA, CDR2 FQGTGA. As DNA, the CDR3 is TGTGCCAGCAGCTTAAATGGACCTGAGACCCAGTACTTC. It translates to CASSLNGPETQYF.

This chain's CDR3 is CASSQITSGRAWTQYF. The CDR3, as DNA: TGTGCCAGCAGCCAAATAACTAGCGGGAGGGCCTGGACCCAGTACTTC. The chain employs TRBV14 and TRBJ2-5, with 13 bases that match TRBD2. The CDR3 is made up of 16 amino acids. Germline V gives CDR1 SGHDN, CDR2 FVKESK. The junction had 7 bases not matched to a gene; V was cut back by 2 bases and J by 7 bases.

This sequence joins TRBV24-1 and TRBJ1-1; D ambiguous. Per germline, CDR1 KGHDR and CDR2 SFDVKD. There are 15 residues in the CDR3. The V and J ends lost 3 bases and 1 base respectively, with 11 bases between them. CDR3 loop: CATSDPHSGNTEAFF. DNA of the CDR3: TGTGCCACCAGTGATCCCCACAGCGGGAACACTGAAGCTTTCTTT.

CDR3 protein: CASSYLEGGSNQPQHF. CDR3 sequence (DNA): TGTGCCAGCAGTTACCTCGAGGGGGGGAGCAATCAGCCCCAGCATTTT. This chain connects TRBV6-6 to TRBJ1-5; D possibly corresponds to TRBD1 (6 bases). V lost 2 bases, J lost 1 base, and 12 bases lay in between. The CDR3 extends over 16 amino acids. Germline CDR1 and CDR2: MNHNY and SVGAGI (reference sequence).

This sequence joins TRBV10-3 and TRBJ1-5; D is uncertain. In germline, CDR1 is ENHRY, CDR2 SYGVKD. The CDR3 has 12 residues. V was trimmed by 0 bases and J by 7 bases, leaving 4 bases between them. CDR3 in amino acids: CAISESGQPQHF. CDR3 DNA sequence: TGTGCCATCAGTGAGTCAGGACAGCCCCAGCATTTT.

This clone was observed once. This chain uses TRBV25-1 with TRBJ2-6; D possibly uses TRBD1 or TRBD2 (5 bases each). With 1 base removed from V and 4 bases from J, the gap between germline ends came to 8 bases. The CDR3 is 15 amino acids. In germline, CDR1 is MGHDK, CDR2 SYGVNS. The CDR3 sequence is CASSESGTGANVLTF. In nucleotides, the CDR3 is TGTGCCAGCAGTGAATCAGGGACCGGGGCCAACGTCCTGACTTTC. The variable domain in full, with the rest retrieved from reference TRBV25-1 and TRBJ2-6, is EADIYQTPRYLVIGTGKKITLECSQTMGHDKMYWYQQDPGMELHLIHYSYGVNSTEKGDLSSESTVSRIRTEHFPLTLESARPSHTSQYLCASSESGTGANVLTFGAGSRLTVL.

This clone was counted only a few times. This chain uses TRBV2 with TRBJ1-3; the D gene is possibly TRBD1 (6 bases). This CDR3 is 15 amino acids long. The germline V and J ends were trimmed by 6 bases and 0 bases, with 12 bases remaining between them. The germline V gene has CDR1 SNHLY and CDR2 FYNNEI. The CDR3 protein is CASRKTGSSGNTIYF. CDR3 sequence (DNA): TGTGCCAGCAGAAAAACAGGGAGCTCTGGAAACACCATATATTTT.

V usage is TRBV28 and J usage is TRBJ2-7; TRBD2 matches at 14 bases. This CDR3 spans 16 amino acids. CDR1 is MDHEN and CDR2 is SYDVKM in the germline V gene. V lost 4 bases and J lost 2; bases outside the gene matches: 4. The CDR3 protein is CASSSPTSGRAYEQYF. The CDR3, as DNA: TGTGCCAGCAGTTCCCCGACTAGCGGGAGGGCCTACGAGCAGTACTTC.

J is TRBJ1-2 and V is TRBV24-1; 8 positions match TRBD1. The trim removed 5 bases at V and 7 bases at J, leaving 5 bases unmatched. This CDR3 comprises 13 residues. Germline V gives CDR1 KGHDR, CDR2 SFDVKD. DNA for the CDR3: TGTGCCACCAGTGCCCCCGGGACAGGTGGCTACACCTTC. As protein: CATSAPGTGGYTF.

The chain links TRBV5-1 to TRBJ2-7, with 10 positions matching TRBD1. V was pared by 4 bases and J by 6 bases, with 10 bases of the junction left unmatched. This CDR3 has 15 amino acids. Germline CDR1 and CDR2: SGHRS and YFSETQ. Here the CDR3 reads CASSLPGQGYSEQYF. The CDR3 DNA reads TGCGCCAGCAGCCTACCGGGACAGGGGTATTCCGAGCAGTACTTC.

The chain employs TRBV24-1 and TRBJ1-5; D gene uncertain. Trimming shortened V by 5 bases and J by 7 bases, and 11 bases separated the two germline ends. Germline assignment: CDR1 KGHDR and CDR2 SFDVKD. The CDR3 length is 13 residues. This CDR3 is CATSGAEPQPQHF. CDR3 sequence (DNA): TGTGCCACCAGTGGGGCAGAACCCCAGCCCCAGCATTTT.

A word on this clone: Mismatch with germline at one junction end may stem from a read error. The chain couples TRBV7-3 to TRBJ1-5; D perhaps matches TRBD1 (6 bases). Germline V gene lookup returns CDR1 SGHTA and CDR2 FQGTGA. This CDR3 has 13 amino acids. The CDR3 nucleotides are TGTGCCAGCAGCCTAACACAGGGCCAGCCCCAGCATTTT. It encodes CASSLTQGQPQHF.

The chain couples TRBV24-1 to TRBJ1-5; 9 bases are shared with TRBD1. CDR3 size: 20 residues. Losses at the gene ends were 0 bases for V and 2 bases for J; bases not matched to a gene: 13. Germline V lookup: CDR1 KGHDR, CDR2 SFDVKD. The CDR3 DNA sequence: TGTGCCACCAGTGATTTGCCGGGGGACAGGGTCCGTACCGGCAATCAGCCCCAGCATTTT. The encoded protein is CATSDLPGDRVRTGNQPQHF.

The chain combines TRBV7-8 with TRBJ2-7; 10 positions match TRBD2. The CDR3 covers 13 residues. Germline loops: CDR1 SGHVS, CDR2 FQNEAQ. Trimming cost V 8 bases and J 4 bases; bases outside gene matches: 5. The CDR3 reads CASRASGSYEQYF. The CDR3 DNA sequence: TGTGCCAGCCGAGCTAGCGGGAGTTACGAGCAGTACTTC.

This chain connects TRBV5-1 to TRBJ1-1; D ambiguous. V shed 4 bases and J shed 0 bases, with 10 bases lying between them. Germline CDR1 and CDR2: SGHRS and YFSETQ. The CDR3 is 14 amino acids. CDR3 protein: CASSPSAVNTEAFF. In DNA, the CDR3 is TGCGCCAGCAGCCCCTCGGCAGTGAACACTGAAGCTTTCTTT.

The chain joins TRBV30 to TRBJ1-5; no reliable D call. The CDR3 covers 13 residues. V was shortened by 2 bases and J by 3 bases, with 8 bases between the two germline ends. Germline lookup yields CDR1 GTSNPN and CDR2 SVGIG (reference sequence). The CDR3: CAWSTGNNQPQHF. CDR3 nucleotides: TGTGCCTGGAGTACGGGGAACAATCAGCCCCAGCATTTT.

The V gene is TRBV27, the J gene TRBJ1-6; D possibly corresponds to TRBD1 (6 bases). V shed 9 bases and J shed 2 bases, with 17 bases lying between them. In germline, CDR1 is MNHEY, CDR2 SMNVEV (reference sequence). This CDR3 is 16 amino acids long. CDR3 amino acids: CASSGGGGPYNSPLHF. The DNA for the CDR3 is TGTGCCAGTTCAGGAGGGGGGGGCCCCTATAATTCACCCCTCCACTTT.